In this sample, the clone carrying this TCR beta chain turned up many times. The sample originates from a study of molecular identifiers for immune sequencing clone quantification. One entry per CDR3 protein, called by TCRdb with MiXCR from the PCR reads. This sample yields hundreds of thousands of distinct CDR3 sequences, of which 20% to 25% are seen a single time; approximately 0.83% belongs to the top ten. From germline, CDR1 is DFQATT and CDR2 SNEGSKA (reference sequence). V was trimmed by 0 bases and J by 9 bases, leaving 15 bases between them. This CDR3 region has 13 residues. Sequencing used naive CD8+ T cells from blood, with Jurkat cell RNA spiked in. Subset noted: FACS-sorted CD8+CD4-CCR7+CD45RA+ naive T cells. The rearrangement uses TRBV20-1 and TRBJ2-7, with D unclear. This receptor was identified in a human donor in good health. Some libraries in this study had Jurkat cell RNA spiked in. The CDR3 here is CSARDEVPLGQYF. The CDR3 nucleotides read TGCAGTGCTAGAGATGAGGTACCCTTGGGGCAGTACTTC.